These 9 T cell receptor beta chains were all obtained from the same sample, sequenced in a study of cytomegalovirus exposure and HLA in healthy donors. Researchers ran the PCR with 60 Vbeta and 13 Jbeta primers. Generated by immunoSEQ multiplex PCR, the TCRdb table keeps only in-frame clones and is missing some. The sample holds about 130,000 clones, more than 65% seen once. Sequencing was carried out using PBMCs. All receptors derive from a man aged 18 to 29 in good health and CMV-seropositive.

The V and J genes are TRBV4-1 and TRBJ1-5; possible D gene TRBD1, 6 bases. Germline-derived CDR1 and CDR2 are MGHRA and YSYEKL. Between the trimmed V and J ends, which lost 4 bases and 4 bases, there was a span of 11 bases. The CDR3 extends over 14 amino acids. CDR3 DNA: TGCGCCAGCAGCCTACGACAGGTAAATCAGCCCCAGCATTTT. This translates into CASSLRQVNQPQHF.

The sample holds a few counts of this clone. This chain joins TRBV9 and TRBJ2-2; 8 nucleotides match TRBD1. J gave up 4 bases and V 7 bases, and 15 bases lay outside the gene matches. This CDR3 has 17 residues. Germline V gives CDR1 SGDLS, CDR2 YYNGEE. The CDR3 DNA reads TGTGCCAGCTCCTCTCTCAGGGGGCGTCGAAGCACCGGGGAGCTGTTTTTT. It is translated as CASSSLRGRRSTGELFF.

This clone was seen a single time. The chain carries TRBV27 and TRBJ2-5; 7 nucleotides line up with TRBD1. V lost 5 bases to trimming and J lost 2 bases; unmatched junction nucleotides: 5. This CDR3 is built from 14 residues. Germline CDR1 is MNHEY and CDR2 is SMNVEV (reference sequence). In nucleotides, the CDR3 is TGTGCCAGCAGTATGGGACAGTCTCAAGAGACCCAGTACTTC. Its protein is CASSMGQSQETQYF.

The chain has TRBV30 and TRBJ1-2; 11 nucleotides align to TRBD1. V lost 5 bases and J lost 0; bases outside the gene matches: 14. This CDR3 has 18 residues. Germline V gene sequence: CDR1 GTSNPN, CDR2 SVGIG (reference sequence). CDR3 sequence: CAWVGQGVRKATNYGYTF. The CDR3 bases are TGTGCCTGGGTGGGACAGGGGGTCCGAAAGGCGACTAACTATGGCTACACCTTC.

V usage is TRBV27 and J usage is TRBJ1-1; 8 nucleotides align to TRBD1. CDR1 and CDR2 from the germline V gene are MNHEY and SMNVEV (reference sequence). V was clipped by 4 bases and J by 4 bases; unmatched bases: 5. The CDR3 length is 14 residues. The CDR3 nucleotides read TGTGCCAGCAGTTACAGAACAGGGGGCACTGAAGCTTTCTTT. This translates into CASSYRTGGTEAFF.

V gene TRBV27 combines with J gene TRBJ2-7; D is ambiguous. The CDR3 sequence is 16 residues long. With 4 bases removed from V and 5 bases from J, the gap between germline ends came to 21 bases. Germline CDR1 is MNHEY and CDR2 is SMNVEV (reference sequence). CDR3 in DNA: TGTGCCAGCAGTTCCCTCGTTCGGTCTGGGCTCGACGAGCAGTACTTC. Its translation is CASSSLVRSGLDEQYF.

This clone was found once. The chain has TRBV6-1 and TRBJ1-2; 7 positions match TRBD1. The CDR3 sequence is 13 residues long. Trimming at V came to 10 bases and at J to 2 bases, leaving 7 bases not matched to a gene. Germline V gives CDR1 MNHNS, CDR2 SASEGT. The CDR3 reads CATIGTVNYGYTF. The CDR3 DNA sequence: TGTGCCACAATTGGGACAGTAAACTATGGCTACACCTTC.

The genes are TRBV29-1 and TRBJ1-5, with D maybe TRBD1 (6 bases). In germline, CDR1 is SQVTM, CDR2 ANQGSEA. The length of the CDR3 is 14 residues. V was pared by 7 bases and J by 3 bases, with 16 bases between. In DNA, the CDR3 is TGCAGCGCTATGACAGGTAGTGACAATCAGCCCCAGCATTTT. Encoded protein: CSAMTGSDNQPQHF.

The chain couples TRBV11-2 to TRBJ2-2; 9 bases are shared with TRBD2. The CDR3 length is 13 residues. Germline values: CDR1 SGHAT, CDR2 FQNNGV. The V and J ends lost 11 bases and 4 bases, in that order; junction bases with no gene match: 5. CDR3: CAQRGDGTGELFF. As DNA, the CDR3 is TGTGCCCAGCGGGGGGACGGCACCGGGGAGCTGTTTTTT.